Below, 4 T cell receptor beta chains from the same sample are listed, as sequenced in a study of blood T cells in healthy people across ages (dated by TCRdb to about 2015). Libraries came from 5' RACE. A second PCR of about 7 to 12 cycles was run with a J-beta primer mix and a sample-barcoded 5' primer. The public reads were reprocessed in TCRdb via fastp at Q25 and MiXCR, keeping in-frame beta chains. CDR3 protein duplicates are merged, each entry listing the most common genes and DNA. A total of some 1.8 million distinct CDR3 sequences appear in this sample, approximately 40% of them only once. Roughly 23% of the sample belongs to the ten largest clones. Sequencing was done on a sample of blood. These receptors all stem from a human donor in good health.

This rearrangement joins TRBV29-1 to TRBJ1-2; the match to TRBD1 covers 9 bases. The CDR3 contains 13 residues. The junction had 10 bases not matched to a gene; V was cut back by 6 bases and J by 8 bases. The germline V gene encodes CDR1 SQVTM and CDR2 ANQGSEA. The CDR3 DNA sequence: TGCAGCGTCCCCACAGGGGGCGCGGAGGGCTACACCTTC. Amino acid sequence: CSVPTGGAEGYTF.

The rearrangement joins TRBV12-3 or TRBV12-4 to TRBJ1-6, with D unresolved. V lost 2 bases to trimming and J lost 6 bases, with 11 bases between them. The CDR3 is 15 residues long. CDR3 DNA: TGTGCCAGCAGTTTATACGGTCTCAGTAATTCACCCCTCCACTTT. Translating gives CASSLYGLSNSPLHF.

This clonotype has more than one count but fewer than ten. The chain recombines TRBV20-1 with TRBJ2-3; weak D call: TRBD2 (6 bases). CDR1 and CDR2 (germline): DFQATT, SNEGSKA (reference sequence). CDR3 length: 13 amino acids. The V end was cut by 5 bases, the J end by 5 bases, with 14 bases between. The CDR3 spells CSADDGGGDTQYF. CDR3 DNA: TGCAGTGCTGACGACGGGGGTGGAGATACGCAGTATTTT.

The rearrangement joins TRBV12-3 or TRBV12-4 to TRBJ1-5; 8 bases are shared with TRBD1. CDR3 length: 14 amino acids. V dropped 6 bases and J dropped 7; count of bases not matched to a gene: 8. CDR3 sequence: CASSDRGPKQPQHF. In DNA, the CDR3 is TGTGCCAGCAGCGACAGGGGCCCCAAACAGCCCCAGCATTTT.